This TCR beta chain originates from a study of blood T cells in healthy people across ages. Together with a sample-barcoded 5' primer, a J-beta primer mix was included in a second PCR lasting roughly 6 to 12 cycles. Every sample gave at least 3 million paired-end reads containing CDR3. Via MiXCR, TCRdb re-called the 5' RACE reads, giving one row per CDR3 protein. The sample lists 1,300,000 or so distinct CDR3 sequences; 59% were seen once. Study results and limitations: Unsorted PBMC material precluded a definitive naive versus antigen-experienced comparison.

V lost 2 bases to trimming and J lost 0 bases, with 11 bases between them. The CDR3 covers 16 residues. Germline values: CDR1 KGHDR, CDR2 SFDVKD. Note on this clonotype: Its target is not known.

The sequence derives from a man aged 18 to 29 in good health. This chain links TRBV24-1 with TRBJ2-3; D is possibly TRBD2 (6 bases). Specimen: blood. DNA of the CDR3: TGTGCCACCAGTGATTCCCTGGGGGGAAGCACAGATACGCAGTATTTT. Translation: CATSDSLGGSTDTQYF.